The 10 T cell receptor beta chains given below trace back to one sample, sequenced in a study of PD-1 and CTLA-4 blockade in melanoma (dated by TCRdb to the early 2020s). Library generation was performed with the immunoSEQ multiplex PCR assay. This immuneACCESS table, as held by TCRdb, lists in-frame sequences with V and J called but not all clones. Of the missing ones, under half trace to an unresolved V gene in checked studies; the others have no known cause. The sample contains about 31,000 clones, more than 85% of them found a single time. In total, the top ten clones hold about 9.4% of the sample. The material was CD8+ T cells from peripheral blood, obtained from a patient given anti-PD-1 treatment. These receptors were collected from a human donor with melanoma.

The chain recombines TRBV30 with TRBJ1-1; D not resolved. CDR3 length: 13 amino acids. Trimming stripped 0 bases from V and 5 bases from J, with 10 bases between. Germline assignment: CDR1 GTSNPN and CDR2 SVGIG (reference sequence). The CDR3 nucleotides are TGTGCCTGGAGTGTATCCTCCGCGACTGAAGCTTTCTTT. Protein product: CAWSVSSATEAFF.

The J gene is TRBJ1-1, the V gene TRBV27; D remains unclear. V was shortened by 3 bases and J by 0 bases, with 8 bases between the two germline ends. Looked up from germline, CDR1 is MNHEY and CDR2 is SMNVEV (reference sequence). The CDR3 extends over 14 amino acids. The CDR3 DNA sequence: TGTGCCAGCAGTTTCGGCGGATTGAACACTGAAGCTTTCTTT. Translation: CASSFGGLNTEAFF.

This clone was observed once. The chain couples TRBV20-1 to TRBJ2-3, with 13 bases matching TRBD2. The V segment lost 3 bases and the J segment 5 bases; nucleotides outside the gene matches: 11. Germline CDR1 reads DFQATT; CDR2 reads SNEGSKA (reference sequence). The CDR3 length is 17 residues. The CDR3 DNA is TGCAGTGCTAGTCGACTGACTAGCGGGGGGCAGGGAGATACGCAGTATTTT. Amino acids: CSASRLTSGGQGDTQYF.

The chain is built from TRBV2 and TRBJ1-4; 10 nucleotides agree with TRBD1. Germline V gene sequence: CDR1 SNHLY, CDR2 FYNNEI. The CDR3 loop spans 14 amino acids. V lost 7 bases and J lost 6; bases outside the gene matches: 5. CDR3 nucleotides: TGTGCCAGCACTAGCGGACAGGGGGATGAAAAACTGTTTTTT. Its protein is CASTSGQGDEKLFF.

The chain uses TRBV9 and TRBJ1-1; D gene uncertain. This CDR3 is built from 16 residues. CDR1 and CDR2 from the germline V gene are SGDLS and YYNGEE. The ends were cut back, 1 base at V and 0 bases at J, with 13 bases in the middle. The CDR3 is CASSVSRVHMNTEAFF. CDR3 bases: TGTGCCAGCAGCGTATCCCGGGTTCACATGAACACTGAAGCTTTCTTT.

This clone is a singleton in its sample. This chain connects TRBV7-9 to TRBJ2-6; 8 nucleotides align to TRBD1. V lost 2 bases to trimming and J lost 2 bases; unmatched junction nucleotides: 5. The length of the CDR3 is 17 residues. Germline loops: CDR1 SEHNR, CDR2 FQNEAQ (reference sequence). Here the CDR3 DNA reads TGTGCCAGCAGCTTACCGGACAGGGTAACTGGGGCCAACGTCCTGACTTTC. Its protein product is CASSLPDRVTGANVLTF.

DNA of the CDR3: TGTGCCACCAGCAGAAAACCGAGCGTGAACACCGGGGAGCTGTTTTTT. Residues: CATSRKPSVNTGELFF. This sequence joins TRBV15 and TRBJ2-2, with D unresolved. This CDR3 spans 16 amino acids. Germline V gives CDR1 LNHNV, CDR2 YYDKDF (reference sequence). The V and J ends lost 2 bases and 1 base respectively, with 11 bases between them.

This chain links TRBV7-8 with TRBJ1-5; D uncertain. V lost 1 base and J lost 4, with 8 bases in between. Per the germline V gene, CDR1 is SGHVS and CDR2 is FQNEAQ. The CDR3 is 14 amino acids. The CDR3 reads CASSLEAENQPQHF. As DNA, the CDR3 is TGTGCCAGCAGCTTAGAAGCGGAGAATCAGCCCCAGCATTTT.

The chain links TRBV28 to TRBJ2-7; 13 bases match TRBD2. CDR3 length equals 15 residues. V shed 5 bases and J 3 bases; nucleotides not matched to a gene: 4. Germline CDR1 is MDHEN and CDR2 is SYDVKM. The CDR3 sequence is CASSPRTSGSYEQYF. In DNA form, the CDR3 reads TGTGCCAGCAGTCCCAGGACTAGCGGGAGCTACGAGCAGTACTTC.

The chain is built from TRBV18 and TRBJ1-1; TRBD1 is a possible D gene (5 bases). The CDR3 totals 14 residues. The germline V gene has CDR1 KGHSH and CDR2 LQKENI. V was cut by 4 bases and J by 0 bases, with 9 bases left in between. The CDR3 bases are TGTGCCAGCTCACTCGGGACGTTGAACACTGAAGCTTTCTTT. It yields the protein CASSLGTLNTEAFF.